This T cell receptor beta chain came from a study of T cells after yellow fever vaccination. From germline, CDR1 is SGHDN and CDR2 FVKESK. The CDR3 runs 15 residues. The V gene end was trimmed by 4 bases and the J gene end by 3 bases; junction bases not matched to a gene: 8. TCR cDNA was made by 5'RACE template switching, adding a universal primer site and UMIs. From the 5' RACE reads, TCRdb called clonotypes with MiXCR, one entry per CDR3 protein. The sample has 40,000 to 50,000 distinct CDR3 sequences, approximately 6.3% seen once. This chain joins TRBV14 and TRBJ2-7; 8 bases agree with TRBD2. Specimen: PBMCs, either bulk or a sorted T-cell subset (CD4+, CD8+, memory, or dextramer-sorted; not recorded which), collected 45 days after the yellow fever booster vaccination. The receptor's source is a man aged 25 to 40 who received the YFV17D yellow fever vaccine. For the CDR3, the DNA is TGTGCCAGCAGCCGTGGAGCGGGAGTTTTCTACGAGCAGTACTTC. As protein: CASSRGAGVFYEQYF.